The rows below give T cell receptor beta chains drawn from one sample of a study of OX40 agonist ivuxolimab in advanced cancers. Produced via immunoSEQ multiplex PCR; TCRdb's table is partial and in-frame only. The sample has tens of thousands of clones; approximately 79% are singletons. Here the sequenced sample was CD4+ or CD8+ T cells sorted from blood, taken in a trial of the OX40 agonist ivuxolimab. The receptors come from an adult with an advanced solid tumor such as melanoma, head and neck, liver or kidney cancer. Each CDR3 is given with its conserved first and last residue. Fields, in order: V gene, clone size, J gene, D gene, CDR3 DNA, CDR3 protein. A D gene is named only where the DNA matches it firmly. Expanded clones get a size class; other rows say once, few or many, or leave the size out.

v_gene: TRBV5-4; abundance: .; j_gene: TRBJ2-7; d_gene: TRBD1; CDR3nt: TGTGCCAGCAGCCATCGGAGAGGGGGCGACGAGCAGTACTTC; CDR3aa: CASSHRRGGDEQYF
v_gene: TRBV9; abundance: .; j_gene: TRBJ2-1; d_gene: .; CDR3nt: TGTGCCAGCTCGCCAGGATACAATGAGCAGTTCTTC; CDR3aa: CASSPGYNEQFF
v_gene: TRBV7-8; abundance: .; j_gene: TRBJ1-1; d_gene: .; CDR3nt: TGTGCCAGCAGCTCTAGTGCAGGGATGAACACTGAAGCTTTCTTT; CDR3aa: CASSSSAGMNTEAFF
v_gene: TRBV5-1; abundance: .; j_gene: TRBJ1-4; d_gene: .; CDR3nt: TGCGCCAGCAGCTTTTCCACCGGGACCGGAGGAGAAAAACTGTTTTTT; CDR3aa: CASSFSTGTGGEKLFF
v_gene: TRBV28; abundance: few; j_gene: TRBJ1-2; d_gene: .; CDR3nt: TGTGCCAGCGGCCAATGGACAGCCTATGGCTACACCTTC; CDR3aa: CASGQWTAYGYTF
v_gene: TRBV28; abundance: .; j_gene: TRBJ1-5; d_gene: .; CDR3nt: TGTGCCAGCACAGGGGATTATCAGCCCCAGCATTTT; CDR3aa: CASTGDYQPQHF
v_gene: TRBV7-2; abundance: .; j_gene: TRBJ1-3; d_gene: .; CDR3nt: TGTGCCAGCAGACTGCAGGGAGGCTCTGGAAACACCATATATTTT; CDR3aa: CASRLQGGSGNTIYF
v_gene: TRBV14; abundance: .; j_gene: TRBJ2-3; d_gene: .; CDR3nt: TGTGCCAGCAGCTCCTCATCTGGTAGCCACCTAGGATATACGCAGTATTTT; CDR3aa: CASSSSSGSHLGYTQYF
v_gene: TRBV7-3; abundance: .; j_gene: TRBJ2-5; d_gene: TRBD2; CDR3nt: TGTGCCAGCAGCTTACTGTTTTGCGAGGGCCGCGGGGGGACCCAGTACTTC; CDR3aa: CASSLLFCEGRGGTQYF
v_gene: TRBV7-2; abundance: .; j_gene: TRBJ1-2; d_gene: .; CDR3nt: TGTGCCAGCAGCCGAGAGCCGGGACATGGCTACACCTTC; CDR3aa: CASSREPGHGYTF
v_gene: TRBV6-5; abundance: .; j_gene: TRBJ2-3; d_gene: TRBD1; CDR3nt: TGTGCCAGCAGTTATTCGACAGGGGCCCGGACAGATACGCAGTATTTT; CDR3aa: CASSYSTGARTDTQYF
v_gene: TRBV4-1; abundance: .; j_gene: TRBJ1-1; d_gene: TRBD1; CDR3nt: TGCGCCAGCAGCCCCGGGGCTGCCCGGACAGGGGGGACTGAAGCTTTCTTT; CDR3aa: CASSPGAARTGGTEAFF
v_gene: TRBV20-1; abundance: .; j_gene: TRBJ2-7; d_gene: .; CDR3nt: TGCAGTGCTAGAAATTCCTACGAGCAGTACTTC; CDR3aa: CSARNSYEQYF
v_gene: TRBV27; abundance: .; j_gene: TRBJ2-1; d_gene: TRBD2; CDR3nt: TGTGCCAGCAGTCGAGATACTAGCGGGAGGCCCGGGTTTGGTGAGCAGTTCTTC; CDR3aa: CASSRDTSGRPGFGEQFF
v_gene: TRBV29-1; abundance: .; j_gene: TRBJ2-7; d_gene: .; CDR3nt: TGCAGCGTTGCGGCTACGCACTCCTACGAGCAGTACTTC; CDR3aa: CSVAATHSYEQYF
v_gene: TRBV9; abundance: .; j_gene: TRBJ2-2; d_gene: .; CDR3nt: TGTGCCAGCAGCGTAGCTGGCAGGGTCGACACCGGGGAGCTGTTTTTT; CDR3aa: CASSVAGRVDTGELFF
v_gene: TRBV7-2; abundance: few; j_gene: TRBJ2-5; d_gene: .; CDR3nt: TGTGCCAGCAGCTTGTCGACAGCCCTTTTAGAGACCCAGTACTTC; CDR3aa: CASSLSTALLETQYF
v_gene: TRBV5-1; abundance: .; j_gene: TRBJ2-1; d_gene: .; CDR3nt: TGCGCCAGCAGCTTGGATGGGGGCGCGGGCGATGAGCAGTTCTTC; CDR3aa: CASSLDGGAGDEQFF
v_gene: TRBV7-2; abundance: .; j_gene: TRBJ2-7; d_gene: .; CDR3nt: TGTGCCAGCAGCTTAGTTGAGGGGAGCGGCTACGAGCAGTACTTC; CDR3aa: CASSLVEGSGYEQYF
v_gene: TRBV7-3; abundance: few; j_gene: TRBJ2-2; d_gene: .; CDR3nt: TGTGCCAGCAGCCCCCGGTCTAGTCGGACCGGGGAGCTGTTTTTT; CDR3aa: CASSPRSSRTGELFF
v_gene: TRBV5-1; abundance: .; j_gene: TRBJ2-5; d_gene: TRBD2; CDR3nt: TGCGCCAGCAGCAAAGGACTAGCGGGAGGATCGGGAGAGACCCAGTACTTC; CDR3aa: CASSKGLAGGSGETQYF
v_gene: TRBV7-2; abundance: .; j_gene: TRBJ1-5; d_gene: .; CDR3nt: TGTGCCAGCAGCAGTGGACACATCAATCAGCCCCAGCATTTT; CDR3aa: CASSSGHINQPQHF
v_gene: TRBV6-5; abundance: .; j_gene: TRBJ1-6; d_gene: .; CDR3nt: TGTGCCAGCGGAGCCCCCAGGTTCAATTCACCCCTCCACTTT; CDR3aa: CASGAPRFNSPLHF
v_gene: TRBV7-9; abundance: .; j_gene: TRBJ1-1; d_gene: TRBD1; CDR3nt: TGTGCCAGCAGCTTAGAATACGGACAGGGGTCGAACACTGAAGCTTTCTTT; CDR3aa: CASSLEYGQGSNTEAFF
v_gene: TRBV5-3; abundance: few; j_gene: TRBJ2-1; d_gene: .; CDR3nt: TGTGCCAGAAGCTCTCCGGGACCGCAAGGGGACAATGAGCAGTTCTTC; CDR3aa: CARSSPGPQGDNEQFF
v_gene: TRBV21-1; abundance: once; j_gene: TRBJ2-3; d_gene: .; CDR3nt: TGTGCCAGCAGCAAAAGCCCCACAGATACGCAGTATTTT; CDR3aa: CASSKSPTDTQYF
v_gene: TRBV18; abundance: .; j_gene: TRBJ1-5; d_gene: .; CDR3nt: TGTGCCAGCTCATTAGGGGCCCGGCAGCCCCAGCATTTT; CDR3aa: CASSLGARQPQHF
v_gene: TRBV19; abundance: .; j_gene: TRBJ2-7; d_gene: .; CDR3nt: TGTGCCAGTAGTATAAGTCATGGGAACGAGCAGTACTTC; CDR3aa: CASSISHGNEQYF
v_gene: TRBV30; abundance: .; j_gene: TRBJ2-1; d_gene: .; CDR3nt: TGTGCCTGGACAAGAGGGCTCGGGACCGGTGATGAGCAGTTCTTC; CDR3aa: CAWTRGLGTGDEQFF
v_gene: TRBV5-6; abundance: .; j_gene: TRBJ2-3; d_gene: TRBD2; CDR3nt: TGTGCCAGCAGCTCTCTAGCGGGGGGGCCTATCACAGATACGCAGTATTTT; CDR3aa: CASSSLAGGPITDTQYF
v_gene: TRBV4-3; abundance: .; j_gene: TRBJ2-1; d_gene: TRBD2; CDR3nt: TGCGCCAGCAGCCCCCGGTCTAGCGGTTACAATGAGCAGTTCTTC; CDR3aa: CASSPRSSGYNEQFF
v_gene: TRBV4-2; abundance: .; j_gene: TRBJ2-2; d_gene: .; CDR3nt: TGTGCCAGCAGCCAAGATTTAGGGAGCGGGAACACCGGGGAGCTGTTTTTT; CDR3aa: CASSQDLGSGNTGELFF
v_gene: TRBV2; abundance: .; j_gene: TRBJ1-3; d_gene: .; CDR3nt: TGTGCCAGCAGCGAGGGATTCTCTGGAAACACCATATATTTT; CDR3aa: CASSEGFSGNTIYF
v_gene: TRBV5-4; abundance: .; j_gene: TRBJ2-3; d_gene: TRBD1; CDR3nt: TGTGCCAGCAGCTTGAGACAGGGGGGTAATACGCAGTATTTT; CDR3aa: CASSLRQGGNTQYF
v_gene: TRBV10-2; abundance: few; j_gene: TRBJ2-1; d_gene: .; CDR3nt: TGCGCCAGCAGTGAGTCGGGCAGGAACAATGAGCAGTTCTTC; CDR3aa: CASSESGRNNEQFF
v_gene: TRBV5-8; abundance: few; j_gene: TRBJ1-6; d_gene: .; CDR3nt: TGTGCCAGCAGCTTGGGGCAGGGTAATTCACCCCTCCACTTT; CDR3aa: CASSLGQGNSPLHF
v_gene: TRBV5-1; abundance: .; j_gene: TRBJ2-7; d_gene: TRBD1; CDR3nt: TGCGCCAGCAGCCAAAACAGGGGTCGCGACGAGCAGTACTTC; CDR3aa: CASSQNRGRDEQYF
v_gene: TRBV16; abundance: many; j_gene: TRBJ1-5; d_gene: .; CDR3nt: TGTGCCAGCCGCCCCAGAGGTCCAAATCAGCCCCAGCATTTT; CDR3aa: CASRPRGPNQPQHF
v_gene: TRBV6-5; abundance: few; j_gene: TRBJ1-6; d_gene: TRBD1; CDR3nt: TGTGCCAGCAGTAGGGGGCGCTCTAGTTCACCCCTCCACTTT; CDR3aa: CASSRGRSSSPLHF
v_gene: TRBV11-2; abundance: .; j_gene: TRBJ1-2; d_gene: .; CDR3nt: TGTGCCAGCAGCTTAGGACAGACTAACTATGGCTACACCTTC; CDR3aa: CASSLGQTNYGYTF
v_gene: TRBV14; abundance: .; j_gene: TRBJ2-2; d_gene: TRBD1; CDR3nt: TGTGCCAGCAGCCGATGGACAGGGGGCTCCGGGGAGCTGTTTTTT; CDR3aa: CASSRWTGGSGELFF
v_gene: TRBV28; abundance: .; j_gene: TRBJ1-2; d_gene: .; CDR3nt: TGTGCCAGCAAATTAAACCGGGACCACCATCTGGGTAACTATGGCTACACCTTC; CDR3aa: CASKLNRDHHLGNYGYTF
v_gene: TRBV7-2; abundance: many; j_gene: TRBJ1-1; d_gene: .; CDR3nt: TGTGCCAGCAGCCAATACACTGAAGCTTTCTTT; CDR3aa: CASSQYTEAFF
v_gene: TRBV2; abundance: .; j_gene: TRBJ2-7; d_gene: TRBD2; CDR3nt: TGTGCCAGCAGTGTTCTAGCGGGAGGGCCCGAGCAGTACTTC; CDR3aa: CASSVLAGGPEQYF
v_gene: TRBV28; abundance: .; j_gene: TRBJ1-4; d_gene: TRBD1; CDR3nt: TGTGCCAGCAGTTTGTGGACAGGGGGTGAAAAACTGTTTTTT; CDR3aa: CASSLWTGGEKLFF